Described below is a single T cell receptor beta chain sequence and its context. The antigen this receptor binds is unknown. There are no base qualities to consult, and no much larger clone falls within one base. Between the V and J ends, shortened by 1 base and 6 bases respectively, the junction contains 20 bases. From the cysteine through the phenylalanine, the CDR3 covers 17 amino acids. Just the 51-base CDR3 DNA is kept, in frame starting at base 1. CDR1 and CDR2 are drawn from the germline V gene: SGHTA, FQGNSA. This sample was taken from a study of blood T cells in healthy people across ages (dated by TCRdb to between 2015 and 2017). Broadly, across the study: In model experiments, template switching captured roughly one uniquely barcoded TCR beta cDNA molecule for every two T cells. The study measured age-related changes in TCR beta repertoire diversity using deep sequencing normalized with unique cDNA molecular identifiers. The donors were split into four age groups: young (average 16 years), middle-aged (39), aged (more than 55) and long-lived (roughly 88). To avoid experimental bias, donors of different ages were randomly spread across the sequencing lanes. The study analyzed two additional independent replicas of 1 million unique cDNA reads from the same blood draw for two donors, one aged 18 to 30 and one aged 80 or older.

Preparation of the library involved 5' RACE. Instrument used: Illumina HiSeq 2500. A second PCR of roughly 7 to 11 cycles was performed with a sample-barcoded 5' primer and a J-beta primer mix. A unique molecular identifier was introduced onto each TCR beta cDNA molecule by a template-switch 5' adaptor carrying 12 random nucleotides. At least 2.5 million CDR3-containing paired-end reads were obtained from each sample. The Mint cDNA synthesis kit, primed by a TRBC-specific oligonucleotide, was used to synthesize first-strand cDNA from all RNA. Following uracil-DNA glycosylase treatment, a first 18-cycle PCR with universal primers M1SS and BC2_uni_R was performed on all cDNA. On the authors' methods: Each sample was normalized by randomly selecting 1 million high-quality reads, each carrying a distinct molecular identifier. Reads sharing molecular identifiers were discarded rather than binned into consensus sequences. MiTCR, set to a Q25 quality threshold and the strictest error-elimination algorithm, was used for CDR3 identification, clonotype clustering and error correction. A nonparametric unseen species model with Euler transformation was used to estimate a lower bound on total TCR beta diversity. In-frame beta chains were kept once TCRdb had trimmed the public reads at Q25 with fastp and called clones with MiXCR. Rows with a matching CDR3 protein are joined into one entry that keeps the most common DNA and genes. The V and J calls come from TCRdb's annotation, not from the publication. The sample records 650,000 to 900,000 distinct CDR3 sequences, 55% to 65% of which are singletons. The ten most abundant clones make up 25% to 30% of the sample.

What the work shows at the level of the full study, not this receptor alone: Estimates of total diversity based on one million sequenced T cells were considered lower bounds and underestimates. A strong correlation was found between observed TCR beta diversity and the percentage of naive T cells measured by flow cytometry. As age increased, observed TCR beta diversity per million T cells dropped in a roughly linear way, and a significant reduction was already evident by age 40. Since profiling was done on bulk unsorted PBMCs, naive and antigen-experienced compartments could not be conclusively compared. Compared with the aged group, more naive CD4+ T cells, fewer expanded clones and increased TCR diversity were shown by the long-lived group, suggesting age selection. Donor CMV infection status was unknown, potentially confounding age-related changes in expanded clonotypes.

Donors were 39 systemically healthy Caucasian individuals from Russia aged 6 to 90 years. Each donor gave approximately 9.4 milliliters of peripheral blood, drawn into EDTA-treated Vacutainer tubes. Ficoll-Paque density-gradient centrifugation was used to isolate PBMCs, with at least 6 million per sample. Trizol reagent was used to extract total RNA from the PBMCs, yielding at least 6 micrograms per sample. The percentages of naive CD45RAhigh/CD27high T cells were determined by flow cytometry on a PBMC aliquot from every donor. Sequencing was carried out using blood. This TCR was sampled from a man in his thirties or forties in good health. The rearranged segments are TRBV7-2 and TRBJ2-3, with TRBD2 perhaps the D gene, on 7 matching bases. For the CDR3, the sequence is CASSLDTPGGGRDTQYF. The DNA sequence is as follows: TGTGCCAGCAGCTTAGATACCCCGGGGGGCGGTCGGGATACGCAGTATTTT.